These T cell receptor beta chains were read from a single sample in a study of blood T cell repertoires in COVID-19. TCRdb's copy holds only in-frame clones and misses some; the assay was immunoSEQ multiplex PCR. The table has about 260,000 clones, over 75% seen once; the top ten hold over 0.55%. The sequencing sample was made of peripheral blood. These receptors were obtained from a human donor in a cohort sampled during active COVID-19. CDR3s include the opening cysteine and the closing phenylalanine or tryptophan. D genes are given only for firm matches. For some rows the clone size is stated as once, few or many, or as a class when expanded; others skip it.

v_gene: TRBV7-2; j_gene: TRBJ2-3; abundance: few; d_gene: .; CDR3aa: CASSLLTGIPDTQYF; CDR3nt: TGTGCCAGCAGCCTCCTCACAGGGATCCCAGATACGCAGTATTTT
v_gene: TRBV7-8; j_gene: TRBJ1-4; abundance: .; d_gene: .; CDR3aa: CASSWTPTGATNEKLFF; CDR3nt: TGTGCCAGCAGTTGGACGCCAACAGGAGCAACTAATGAAAAACTGTTTTTT
v_gene: TRBV19; j_gene: TRBJ2-7; abundance: once; d_gene: .; CDR3aa: CASSSRDTGYEQYF; CDR3nt: TGTGCCAGTAGCTCACGGGACACTGGCTACGAGCAGTACTTC
v_gene: TRBV5-1; j_gene: TRBJ1-3; abundance: .; d_gene: .; CDR3aa: CASSLVGQVPGNTIYF; CDR3nt: TGCGCCAGCAGCTTGGTGGGCCAAGTCCCTGGAAACACCATATATTTT
v_gene: TRBV7-2; j_gene: TRBJ2-7; abundance: .; d_gene: TRBD1; CDR3aa: CASSKPGTGVHEQYF; CDR3nt: TGTGCCAGCAGCAAGCCAGGGACAGGGGTCCACGAGCAGTACTTC
v_gene: TRBV11-1; j_gene: TRBJ2-7; abundance: .; d_gene: TRBD1; CDR3aa: CASSRKQGAWNEQYF; CDR3nt: TGTGCCAGCAGCCGAAAACAGGGGGCATGGAACGAGCAGTACTTC
v_gene: TRBV7-6; j_gene: TRBJ1-1; abundance: .; d_gene: TRBD1; CDR3aa: CASSWQGGNTEAFF; CDR3nt: TGTGCCAGCAGCTGGCAGGGGGGGAACACTGAAGCTTTCTTT
v_gene: TRBV30; j_gene: TRBJ2-5; abundance: .; d_gene: TRBD1; CDR3aa: CAWSQDRALETQYF; CDR3nt: TGTGCCTGGAGTCAAGACAGGGCGTTGGAGACCCAGTACTTC
v_gene: TRBV5-1; j_gene: TRBJ2-7; abundance: .; d_gene: TRBD2; CDR3aa: CASSLRLAGSEQYF; CDR3nt: TGCGCCAGCAGCTTGCGTCTAGCGGGAAGCGAGCAGTACTTC
v_gene: TRBV6-6; j_gene: TRBJ2-7; abundance: .; d_gene: .; CDR3aa: CASNPTLLTHSYEQYF; CDR3nt: TGTGCCAGCAACCCAACTCTGCTCACCCACTCCTACGAGCAGTACTTC
v_gene: TRBV18; j_gene: TRBJ1-2; abundance: .; d_gene: .; CDR3aa: CASSPSGTFQNYGYTF; CDR3nt: TGTGCCAGCTCGCCTTCCGGGACTTTCCAAAACTATGGCTACACCTTC
v_gene: TRBV4-3; j_gene: TRBJ1-3; abundance: .; d_gene: .; CDR3aa: CASSQGGRWVSGNTIYF; CDR3nt: TGCGCCAGCAGCCAAGGGGGGCGGTGGGTCTCTGGAAACACCATATATTTT
v_gene: TRBV6-1; j_gene: TRBJ2-6; abundance: few; d_gene: .; CDR3aa: CASSEARASGANVLTF; CDR3nt: TGTGCCAGCAGTGAAGCGCGGGCATCTGGGGCCAACGTCCTGACTTTC
v_gene: TRBV19; j_gene: TRBJ2-3; abundance: once; d_gene: .; CDR3aa: CAPIDPHRWADTQYF; CDR3nt: TGTGCCCCTATTGATCCTCACAGGTGGGCAGATACGCAGTATTTT
v_gene: TRBV19; j_gene: TRBJ1-2; abundance: once; d_gene: .; CDR3aa: CASRWARQNYGYTF; CDR3nt: TGTGCCAGTAGGTGGGCTCGGCAGAATTATGGCTACACCTTC
v_gene: TRBV7-8; j_gene: TRBJ2-7; abundance: .; d_gene: TRBD1; CDR3aa: CASSPDRGGYEQYF; CDR3nt: TGTGCCAGCAGCCCTGACAGGGGAGGCTACGAGCAGTACTTC
v_gene: TRBV6-2/TRBV6-3; j_gene: TRBJ1-5; abundance: .; d_gene: .; CDR3aa: CASSYSVSGNQPQHF; CDR3nt: TGTGCCAGCAGTTATTCAGTCTCCGGCAATCAGCCCCAGCATTTT
v_gene: TRBV4-2; j_gene: TRBJ2-1; abundance: .; d_gene: TRBD2; CDR3aa: CASSQGLAGTYNEQFF; CDR3nt: TGTGCCAGCAGCCAAGGGCTAGCGGGAACCTACAATGAGCAGTTCTTC
v_gene: TRBV28; j_gene: TRBJ1-1; abundance: once; d_gene: .; CDR3aa: CASQTGVSEAFF; CDR3nt: TGTGCCAGCCAAACCGGGGTGTCTGAAGCTTTCTTT
v_gene: TRBV4-3; j_gene: TRBJ2-1; abundance: few; d_gene: .; CDR3aa: CASSQESRGNEQFF; CDR3nt: TGCGCCAGCAGCCAAGAAAGCAGGGGCAATGAGCAGTTCTTC
v_gene: TRBV6-5; j_gene: TRBJ2-7; abundance: .; d_gene: TRBD2; CDR3aa: CASTTSGRGYEQYF; CDR3nt: TGTGCCAGTACGACTAGCGGGAGAGGCTACGAGCAGTACTTC
v_gene: TRBV30; j_gene: TRBJ2-7; abundance: .; d_gene: .; CDR3aa: CAWSRSMAGEGYEQYF; CDR3nt: TGTGCCTGGAGTAGATCGATGGCAGGGGAGGGTTACGAGCAGTACTTC
v_gene: TRBV3-1/TRBV3-2; j_gene: TRBJ2-7; abundance: once; d_gene: TRBD2; CDR3aa: CASSQDRRLAGAACEQYF; CDR3nt: TGTGCCAGCAGCCAAGATAGGAGACTAGCGGGTGCTGCCTGCGAGCAGTACTTC
v_gene: TRBV4-3; j_gene: TRBJ1-2; abundance: few; d_gene: .; CDR3aa: CASSLGTGYGYTF; CDR3nt: TGCGCCAGCAGCCTAGGTACAGGCTATGGCTACACCTTC
v_gene: TRBV5-4; j_gene: TRBJ2-5; abundance: .; d_gene: TRBD1; CDR3aa: CASSTLRGQLQETQYF; CDR3nt: TGTGCCAGCAGTACATTGAGGGGACAGCTGCAAGAGACCCAGTACTTC
v_gene: TRBV7-2; j_gene: TRBJ1-1; abundance: .; d_gene: .; CDR3aa: CASSLAGGNTEAFF; CDR3nt: TGTGCCAGCAGCTTAGCGGGAGGGAACACTGAAGCTTTCTTT
v_gene: TRBV4-2; j_gene: TRBJ2-7; abundance: .; d_gene: TRBD2; CDR3aa: CASSQERLAASYEQYF; CDR3nt: TGTGCCAGCAGCCAAGAGCGACTAGCGGCTTCCTACGAGCAGTACTTC
v_gene: TRBV7-3; j_gene: TRBJ2-1; abundance: .; d_gene: .; CDR3aa: CASSLSMTGNNEQFF; CDR3nt: TGTGCCAGCAGCTTAAGTATGACTGGTAACAATGAGCAGTTCTTC
v_gene: TRBV6-2/TRBV6-3; j_gene: TRBJ2-1; abundance: .; d_gene: TRBD1; CDR3aa: CASTPGDRDNEQFF; CDR3nt: TGTGCCAGCACCCCGGGGGACAGGGACAATGAGCAGTTCTTC
v_gene: TRBV7-2; j_gene: TRBJ2-5; abundance: .; d_gene: .; CDR3aa: CASSLVGGGHQETQYF; CDR3nt: TGTGCCAGCAGCTTAGTCGGAGGGGGCCACCAAGAGACCCAGTACTTC
v_gene: TRBV30; j_gene: TRBJ2-7; abundance: .; d_gene: .; CDR3aa: CAWSRGTSSYEQYF; CDR3nt: TGTGCCTGGAGTCGGGGGACCAGCTCCTACGAGCAGTACTTC
v_gene: TRBV7-9; j_gene: TRBJ1-1; abundance: .; d_gene: .; CDR3aa: CAYSGAEAFF; CDR3nt: TGCGCGTACAGTGGCGCTGAAGCTTTCTTT
v_gene: TRBV24-1; j_gene: TRBJ1-5; abundance: .; d_gene: .; CDR3aa: CATGQVDNQPQHF; CDR3nt: TGTGCCACCGGTCAGGTTGACAATCAGCCCCAGCATTTT
v_gene: TRBV27; j_gene: TRBJ2-1; abundance: .; d_gene: TRBD2; CDR3aa: CASSPLAASNEQFF; CDR3nt: TGTGCCAGCAGTCCACTAGCGGCATCCAATGAGCAGTTCTTC
v_gene: TRBV18; j_gene: TRBJ1-2; abundance: once; d_gene: TRBD1; CDR3aa: CASSSGTDLYGYTF; CDR3nt: TGTGCCAGCTCCTCCGGGACAGATTTATATGGCTACACCTTC
v_gene: TRBV6-5; j_gene: TRBJ2-7; abundance: .; d_gene: .; CDR3aa: CASSQTGQQYF; CDR3nt: TGTGCCAGCAGCCAGACAGGTCAGCAGTACTTC
v_gene: TRBV6-5; j_gene: TRBJ1-2; abundance: .; d_gene: TRBD1; CDR3aa: CASSFGQGATYGYTF; CDR3nt: TGTGCCAGCAGTTTCGGGCAGGGGGCTACCTATGGCTACACCTTC
v_gene: TRBV10-2; j_gene: TRBJ2-6; abundance: few; d_gene: .; CDR3aa: CASSQGTGRGSGANVLTF; CDR3nt: TGCGCCAGCAGTCAGGGGACGGGGAGAGGCTCTGGGGCCAACGTCCTGACTTTC
v_gene: TRBV7-9; j_gene: TRBJ2-6; abundance: .; d_gene: .; CDR3aa: CASSPLGSGANVLTF; CDR3nt: TGTGCCAGCAGCCCCCTCGGCTCTGGGGCCAACGTCCTGACTTTC
v_gene: TRBV6-2/TRBV6-3; j_gene: TRBJ1-2; abundance: .; d_gene: TRBD1; CDR3aa: CASSRTDRGGYGYTF; CDR3nt: TGTGCCAGCAGCCGTACCGACAGGGGAGGCTATGGCTACACCTTC
v_gene: TRBV19; j_gene: TRBJ1-1; abundance: .; d_gene: .; CDR3aa: CASSIPSGSTEAFF; CDR3nt: TGTGCCAGTAGTATACCCTCGGGGTCCACTGAAGCTTTCTTT
v_gene: TRBV10-1; j_gene: TRBJ2-7; abundance: .; d_gene: .; CDR3aa: CASSEVGHYEQYF; CDR3nt: TGCGCCAGCAGTGAGGTGGGGCACTACGAGCAGTACTTC
v_gene: TRBV5-6; j_gene: TRBJ2-7; abundance: .; d_gene: .; CDR3aa: CASSSYREQYF; CDR3nt: TGTGCCAGCAGCTCCTATCGCGAGCAGTACTTC
v_gene: TRBV5-4; j_gene: TRBJ2-5; abundance: .; d_gene: TRBD2; CDR3aa: CASSLDLGGQETQYF; CDR3nt: TGTGCCAGCAGCTTGGATCTCGGGGGGCAAGAGACCCAGTACTTC
v_gene: TRBV5-6; j_gene: TRBJ1-1; abundance: .; d_gene: TRBD1; CDR3aa: CASSSYRGGGTEAFF; CDR3nt: TGTGCCAGCAGCTCGTACAGGGGTGGAGGTACTGAAGCTTTCTTT